The subject of this entry is one T cell receptor (beta chain). This clonotype occurred a few times. It has no known antigen specificity. The sample holds no much larger clone one base away, and base qualities are not on file. This entry is derived from a study of identical twins (dated by TCRdb to 2016 to 2018). In terms of the full investigation: To test whether fetal clonotypes persist, this study deep-sequenced TCR alpha and beta repertoires from monozygotic twins, from unrelated adults of various ages, and from cord blood. To rule out contamination, replicate twin experiments were performed at different times with different library preparation protocols.

Every donor in the study was a healthy Caucasian. The twin cohort comprised three pairs of female monozygotic twins, all aged about 18 to 30 years. CD4+ and CD8+ T cell populations were isolated with positive isolation kits from Invitrogen. The CDR3 covers 15 residues, taking in both the cysteine and the phenylalanine. Only CDR3 DNA is held: 45 bases, read in frame from base 1. The germline V gene specifies MDHEN as CDR1 and SYDVKM as CDR2. Unmatched junction bases come to 9, with V trimmed by 6 bases and J by 3 bases. To prepare the library, 5' RACE was applied. These reads were obtained on an Illumina HiSeq 2000. Template switching introduced a universal primer binding site; the final cDNA contained a unique molecular identifier, enabling accurate counting of TCR cDNA molecules. First-strand cDNA for TCR alpha and beta chains was synthesized from specific primers in the conserved constant-segment region. To control for contamination, every cDNA library was double barcoded, receiving both a SMART-Mk sample barcode and Illumina barcodes. Two successive PCR steps introduced TruSeq adapter sequences along with Illumina sample barcodes. The TCR alpha and beta cDNA libraries were sequenced on the Illumina HiSeq platform using custom primers. For the original study's pipeline: MiGEC was used to process raw reads and extract unique molecular identifiers, and MiXCR was used to find CDR3 positions. Recombination models were inferred per individual with the repgenHMM and IGoR tools using an EM algorithm. The analysis of shared clonotypes was done with the tcR package in R, with sharing normalized by the product of cloneset sizes. To study raw recombination free of thymic and clonal selection effects, out-of-frame nonproductive sequences were analyzed. TCRdb passed the public sequencing reads through fastp at Q25 and MiXCR, retaining productive beta sequences. Rows are unified per CDR3 protein, each entry keeping the most common DNA and genes. For this entry, the V and J calls and clone size follow TCRdb and not the study's own pipeline. For this sample there are 250,000 to 350,000 distinct CDR3 sequences; roughly 9.7% appear just once. The top ten hold 6% to 8.5% of the sample.

What the research found in general, with its limitations: Out-of-frame TCR alpha sharing in monozygotic twins was systematically underestimated by recombination models, whereas sharing between unrelated individuals was in agreement with the recombination models. Because the same donors could not be followed over many years, the conclusions depended on cross-sectional statistical analysis. Invariant T cells such as MAIT and iNKT could partly confound zero-insertion analyses, though diverse VJ usage argued against this for most clonotypes. Compared with coincidental sharing between unrelated individuals, out-of-frame TCR alpha sequences shared between twins had an excess of sequences with low generation probability. Fewer insertions were carried by abundant cord blood beta clonotypes; a weaker similar trend was observed in young adult naive repertoires, while no such trend was observed in memory repertoires. A weaker excess of twin sharing was found in beta out-of-frame sequences because the signal-to-noise ratio was lowered by fewer shared sequences.

These same data were also listed under a study on yellow fever vaccine responses in identical twins. According to the second study: The T cell response to vaccination in identical twins was reported by the authors to appear partly convergent and partly personalized. Focusing on identical twins, the study followed the T cell clones that responded to the vaccine, and did so with precision.

The sequencing sample was made of CD8+ T cells sorted from blood. This sequence originates from a young woman in good health. This chain joins TRBV28 to TRBJ2-7, with TRBD2 identical over 9 junction bases. The nucleotides are TGTGCCAGCAGGAGAGAGCGGGAGGTCGACTACGAGCAGTACTTC. Translated, this gives CASRREREVDYEQYF.